Following are 4 T cell receptor beta chains from one sample sequenced in a study of human T cells and chemical hapten exposure. The time point is: patch test 3, about 24 weeks after DPC sensitization. Treatment meaning: therapeutic diphenylcyclopropenone sensitization with weekly scalp DPC. TCRdb processed the RACE reads anew with MiXCR; each CDR3 protein has one entry. The sample has approximately 88,000 distinct CDR3 sequences; under 15% are singletons. Sequencing used whole blood, obtained in connection with sensitization to the hapten diphenylcyclopropenone (DPC). These receptors were obtained from a woman in her forties or fifties with alopecia areata. Some clones in this sample may be carry-over from other donors' samples.

This clonotype appeared many times. The V and J genes are TRBV12-3 or TRBV12-4 and TRBJ2-2; 9 bases match TRBD2. The CDR3 is made up of 18 amino acids. V lost 4 bases, J lost 5 bases, and 14 bases stayed unmatched. The CDR3 spells CASSSRGLAGVETGELFF. CDR3 coding DNA: TGTGCCAGCAGTTCCCGCGGATTAGCGGGGGTAGAGACCGGGGAGCTGTTTTTT.

The sample holds a few counts of this clonotype. The chain carries TRBV20-1 and TRBJ1-1, with D unclear. V was pared by 6 bases and J by 4 bases, with 12 bases between. This CDR3 region has 12 residues. Germline lookup yields CDR1 DFQATT and CDR2 SNEGSKA (reference sequence). Written as DNA, the CDR3 is TGCAGTGCCCGCAAGCCACCCACTGAAGCTTTCTTT. Its translation: CSARKPPTEAFF.

This clonotype was seen a handful of times. This sequence joins TRBV7-9 and TRBJ1-4; D not certain. CDR1 is SEHNR, CDR2 FQNEAQ, per germline (reference sequence). The CDR3 runs 14 residues. The V gene lost 1 base and the J gene lost 2 bases, with 5 bases spanning the gap. The CDR3 here is CASSLVGTNEKLFF. In DNA form, the CDR3 reads TGTGCCAGCAGCTTAGTGGGGACTAATGAAAAACTGTTTTTT. Drawing the rest from reference TRBV7-9 and TRBJ1-4, the complete variable domain is DTGVSQNPRHKITKRGQNVTFRCDPISEHNRLYWYRQTLGQGPEFLTYFQNEAQLEKSRLLSDRFSAERPKGSFSTLEIQRTEQGDSAMYLCASSLVGTNEKLFFGSGTQLSVL.

This clonotype was seen many times. CDR3 sequence: CSVGRDTGANVLTF. Written as DNA, the CDR3 is TGCAGCGTTGGCCGAGACACTGGGGCCAACGTCCTGACTTTC. The V call is TRBV29-1, the J call TRBJ2-6; D is unclear. CDR3 size: 14 residues. Trimming left V 4 bases short and J 2 bases short, with 9 bases between. Per the germline V gene, CDR1 is SQVTM and CDR2 is ANQGSEA.